What follows are 13 T cell receptor beta chains derived from one specimen sequenced in a study of cytomegalovirus exposure and HLA in healthy donors. PCR employed 60 Vbeta and 13 Jbeta primers. Clones were read by immunoSEQ multiplex PCR, and TCRdb kept only the in-frame ones, dropping some. The table lists around 190,000 clones, about 77% of them singletons. The specimen was PBMCs. Every receptor here comes from a man aged 30-40 years in good health and CMV-seropositive.

The genes are TRBV10-3 and TRBJ2-5; 10 bases are shared with TRBD2. The end of the DNA aligns better with TRBJ2-7, so the J call may be wrong. The CDR3 consists of 17 residues. The germline gives CDR1 ENHRY, CDR2 SYGVKD. The CDR3 region has the DNA TGTGCCATCAGTACACTAGCGGGAACCGCCAGCTCCTACGAGCAGTACTTC. Protein product: CAISTLAGTASSYEQYF.

The CDR3 DNA reads TGCGCCAGCAGCCAAGATTCTGCGGGCCTCACCTACAATGAGCAGTTCTTC. As protein: CASSQDSAGLTYNEQFF. This chain joins TRBV4-3 and TRBJ2-1; a weak D match, TRBD2 (5 bases). CDR3 length equals 17 residues. Germline V gives CDR1 LGHNA, CDR2 YSLEER. Trimming cost V 0 bases and J 2 bases, with 14 bases left between them.

This clone was counted a single time. The chain employs TRBV27 and TRBJ2-7; 7 bases align to TRBD1. Trimming took 5 bases from V and 2 from J; bases not matched to a gene: 6. CDR1 is MNHEY, CDR2 SMNVEV, per germline (reference sequence). The CDR3 consists of 14 residues. The CDR3 sequence: CASSPWDSAYEQYF. DNA of the CDR3: TGTGCCAGCAGTCCCTGGGACAGCGCCTACGAGCAGTACTTC.

The rearrangement uses TRBV7-2 and TRBJ2-1; TRBD2 matches 8 bases. Germline V gives CDR1 SGHTA, CDR2 FQGNSA. The CDR3 has 15 amino acids. V dropped 6 bases and J dropped 2; count of bases not matched to a gene: 6. The CDR3 sequence is CASSSSGSPYNEQFF. In DNA, the CDR3 is TGTGCCAGCAGTTCCAGCGGGAGCCCCTACAATGAGCAGTTCTTC.

The rearrangement joins TRBV5-1 to TRBJ2-7, with TRBD2 matching 12 bases. J gave up 1 base and V 4 bases, and 6 bases lay outside the gene matches. The CDR3 extends over 16 amino acids. The V gene's germline CDR1 is SGHRS and CDR2 YFSETQ. CDR3 in amino acids: CASSRTSGIGSYEQYF. The DNA for the CDR3 is TGCGCCAGCAGCCGGACTAGCGGGATAGGATCCTACGAGCAGTACTTC.

V and J are TRBV7-9 and TRBJ2-6, with 12 bases identical to TRBD1. Trimming cost V 3 bases and J 4 bases; bases outside gene matches: 7. CDR3 length: 18 amino acids. Germline V gives CDR1 SEHNR, CDR2 FQNEAQ (reference sequence). This chain's CDR3 is CASSLGTGGSGGANVLTF. DNA for the CDR3: TGTGCCAGCAGCTTGGGGACAGGGGGCTCCGGGGGGGCCAACGTCCTGACTTTC.

The chain combines TRBV7-8 with TRBJ2-5; D is undetermined. The better agreement between TRBJ2-7 and the DNA end casts doubt on the J call. Germline values: CDR1 SGHVS, CDR2 FQNEAQ. This CDR3 region has 15 residues. CDR3 nucleotides: TGTGCCAGCAGCTTAGGAGCTAGTCCAGCCTACGAGCAGTACTTC. Amino acids: CASSLGASPAYEQYF.

The chain links TRBV7-8 to TRBJ1-5; D unclear. Germline CDR1 SGHVS, CDR2 FQNEAQ. The CDR3 contains 16 residues. V lost 1 base to trimming and J lost 0 bases, with 10 bases between them. CDR3 nucleotide sequence: TGTGCCAGCAGCTTAGTCGGAGGTTCTAGCAATCAGCCCCAGCATTTT. It specifies CASSLVGGSSNQPQHF.

This clone was observed a handful of times. The chain uses TRBV7-6 and TRBJ2-1; 11 bases line up with TRBD2. The CDR3 covers 15 residues. Germline assignment: CDR1 SGHVS and CDR2 FNYEAQ. V was clipped by 3 bases and J by 7 bases; unmatched bases: 5. For the CDR3, the DNA is TGTGCCAGCAGCTTGCTAGCGGGAGGTGGGAATGAGCAGTTCTTC. Amino acids: CASSLLAGGGNEQFF.

The chain is built from TRBV7-9 and TRBJ2-1; D is unclear. Germline V CDR1 and CDR2: SEHNR, FQNEAQ (reference sequence). This CDR3 is 13 amino acids long. V lost 5 bases to trimming and J lost 6 bases, with 11 bases between them. This chain's CDR3 is CASSPIRLNEQFF. CDR3 bases: TGTGCCAGCAGCCCCATCAGACTCAATGAGCAGTTCTTC. Full variable domain (remainder filled in from reference TRBV7-9 and TRBJ2-1): DTGVSQNPRHKITKRGQNVTFRCDPISEHNRLYWYRQTLGQGPEFLTYFQNEAQLEKSRLLSDRFSAERPKGSFSTLEIQRTEQGDSAMYLCASSPIRLNEQFFGPGTRLTVL.

This clone was seen just once. This chain joins TRBV19 and TRBJ2-7; D is unresolved. The germline gives CDR1 LNHDA, CDR2 SQIVND (reference sequence). Trimming stripped 3 bases from V and 4 bases from J, with 7 bases between. This CDR3 is 12 amino acids long. The DNA of the CDR3 is TGTGCCAGTAGTATGTCCGGTTACGAGCAGTACTTC. Encoded protein: CASSMSGYEQYF.

This clone was observed a handful of times. Here the CDR3 reads CASSESAGGANFYGYTF. The DNA of the CDR3 is TGCGCCAGCAGTGAGTCGGCAGGGGGCGCGAATTTCTATGGCTACACCTTC. The chain is built from TRBV10-2 and TRBJ1-2; TRBD1 matches at 8 bases. The CDR3 consists of 17 residues. Germline V gene lookup returns CDR1 WSHSY and CDR2 SAAADI. The V and J ends lost 0 bases and 4 bases, in that order; junction bases with no gene match: 10.

In its sample, this clone was seen once. The CDR3 DNA sequence: TGTGCCAGCAGTTCCCCCGCGACTAGCGGGGGGCAACTCGATGAGCAGTTCTTC. Translating gives CASSSPATSGGQLDEQFF. V usage is TRBV27 and J usage is TRBJ2-1; 13 bases map to TRBD2. The CDR3 is made up of 18 amino acids. Germline V gene sequence: CDR1 MNHEY, CDR2 SMNVEV (reference sequence). The V gene end was trimmed by 4 bases and the J gene end by 8 bases; junction bases not matched to a gene: 14.